A single sample is the source of the 2 T cell receptor beta chains below, sequenced in a study of T cell repertoires in cytomegalovirus infection. TCRdb reanalysed the reads using MiXCR and keeps one entry per CDR3 protein. The table shows about 180,000 distinct CDR3 sequences, with roughly 14% occurring only once. Sequenced input: PBMCs. Every receptor here comes from a human donor in good health (CMV status not recorded). Some clones in this sample may be carry-over from other donors' samples.

The table lists this clonotype with many counts. The chain couples TRBV7-2 to TRBJ2-5; 7 positions match TRBD2. The germline gives CDR1 SGHTA, CDR2 FQGNSA. CDR3 size: 15 residues. The ends lost 2 bases at V and 1 base at J; junction bases unmatched: 4. CDR3 sequence: CASSLRGRGQETQYF. The CDR3 coding sequence is TGTGCCAGCAGCTTACGAGGGAGGGGCCAAGAGACCCAGTACTTC.

The table lists this clonotype with many counts. The chain couples TRBV12-3 or TRBV12-4 to TRBJ1-5; 9 nucleotides match TRBD1. CDR3 length equals 14 residues. The trim removed 4 bases at V and 5 bases at J, leaving 3 bases unmatched. As DNA, the CDR3 is TGTGCCAGCAGTTCCCGGGACAGGGATCAGCCCCAGCATTTT. Amino acid sequence: CASSSRDRDQPQHF.